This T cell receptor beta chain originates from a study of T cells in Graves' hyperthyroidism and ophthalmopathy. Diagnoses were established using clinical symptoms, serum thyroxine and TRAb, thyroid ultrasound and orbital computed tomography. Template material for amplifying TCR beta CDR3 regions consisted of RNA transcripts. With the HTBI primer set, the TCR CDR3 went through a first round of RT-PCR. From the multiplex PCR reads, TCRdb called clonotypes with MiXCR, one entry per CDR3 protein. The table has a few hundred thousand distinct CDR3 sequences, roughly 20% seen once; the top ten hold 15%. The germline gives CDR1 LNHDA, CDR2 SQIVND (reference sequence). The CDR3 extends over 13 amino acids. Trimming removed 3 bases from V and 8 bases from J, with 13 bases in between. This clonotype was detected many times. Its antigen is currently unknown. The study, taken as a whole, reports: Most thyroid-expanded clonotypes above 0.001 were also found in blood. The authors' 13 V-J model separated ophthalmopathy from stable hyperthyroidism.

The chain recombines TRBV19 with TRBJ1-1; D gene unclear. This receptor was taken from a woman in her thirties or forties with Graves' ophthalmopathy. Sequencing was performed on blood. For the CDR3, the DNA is TGTGCCAGTAGTATTGGGGTGAGGCCCGAAGCTTTCTTT. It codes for CASSIGVRPEAFF.